Listed below are T cell receptor beta chains from one sample, sequenced in a study of blood T cell repertoires in COVID-19. The protocol was immunoSEQ multiplex PCR, while the TCRdb copy is restricted to in-frame clones and leaves out a portion. Here the sample spans 300,000 to 400,000 clones, 88% being singletons. The source material was PBMCs or T cells enriched from blood (not recorded which). Source of these receptors: a woman aged 25 to 39 with acute COVID-19. CDR3s include the opening cysteine and the closing phenylalanine or tryptophan. The order of the fields is clone size, CDR3 length, D gene, J gene, V gene, CDR3 protein, CDR3 DNA. A D gene is named only where the DNA matches it firmly. Only part of the rows carry a size: once, few, many, or a class if the clone is expanded.

NA | 15 | NA | TRBJ1-3 | TRBV5-4 | CASSLAGTGENTIYF | TGTGCCAGCAGCTTGGCCGGTACAGGCGAAAACACCATATATTTT
NA | 18 | TRBD2 | TRBJ2-7 | TRBV4-1 | CASSQGTPSGGASYEQYF | TGCGCCAGCAGCCAAGGGACACCTAGCGGGGGGGCCTCCTACGAGCAGTACTTC
NA | 17 | NA | TRBJ2-2 | TRBV2 | CASSSVGVRANTGELFF | TGTGCCAGCTCCTCGGTTGGAGTCAGAGCGAACACCGGGGAGCTGTTTTTT
NA | 14 | NA | TRBJ1-4 | TRBV19 | CASSRELLDEKLFF | TGTGCCAGTAGTCGGGAGTTGCTTGATGAAAAACTGTTTTTT
NA | 14 | NA | TRBJ1-1 | TRBV19 | CASSTTGMNTEAFF | TGTGCCAGTAGTACCACAGGGATGAACACTGAAGCTTTCTTT
once | 16 | TRBD1 | TRBJ1-2 | TRBV7-8 | CASSSGTGTFAHGYTF | TGTGCCAGCAGCTCCGGGACAGGGACCTTTGCTCATGGCTACACCTTC
NA | 14 | TRBD2 | TRBJ2-1 | TRBV25-1 | CASSGPGLAGEQFF | TGTGCCAGCAGTGGCCCGGGACTAGCGGGTGAGCAGTTCTTC
NA | 15 | TRBD1 | TRBJ1-2 | TRBV5-1 | CASSLAGQGGYGYTF | TGCGCCAGCAGCTTGGCCGGACAGGGAGGCTATGGCTACACCTTC
NA | 16 | NA | TRBJ2-1 | TRBV9 | CASSVTSLFSYNEQFF | TGTGCCAGCAGCGTAACTAGTTTATTCTCCTACAATGAGCAGTTCTTC
NA | 15 | TRBD1 | TRBJ2-1 | TRBV5-1 | CASSSGTGAYNEQFF | TGCGCCAGCAGCTCCGGGACAGGGGCCTACAATGAGCAGTTCTTC
NA | 16 | NA | TRBJ2-2 | TRBV5-1 | CASSLFGHANTGELFF | TGCGCCAGCAGCTTGTTCGGACATGCGAACACCGGGGAGCTGTTTTTT
NA | 16 | NA | TRBJ1-6 | TRBV4-2 | CASSQDLGGYNSPLHF | TGTGCCAGCAGCCAAGATCTTGGGGGGTATAATTCACCCCTCCACTTT
once | 15 | NA | TRBJ1-5 | TRBV19 | CASRRGMNSNQPQHF | TGTGCCAGTAGGAGGGGGATGAATAGCAATCAGCCCCAGCATTTT
NA | 16 | TRBD2 | TRBJ2-1 | TRBV4-2 | CASSQVGGSSYNEQFF | TGTGCCAGCAGCCAAGTGGGGGGGAGCTCCTACAATGAGCAGTTCTTC
NA | 15 | NA | TRBJ2-3 | TRBV7-3 | CASSPEGASTDTQYF | TGTGCCAGCAGTCCGGAAGGGGCGAGCACAGATACGCAGTATTTT
once | 12 | NA | TRBJ1-1 | TRBV5-1 | CASSRGNTEAFF | TGCGCCAGCAGTAGAGGTAACACTGAAGCTTTCTTT
NA | 19 | TRBD2 | TRBJ2-3 | TRBV9 | CASSVVLAGPRGSTDTQYF | TGTGCCAGCAGCGTAGTACTAGCGGGGCCGCGAGGGAGCACAGATACGCAGTATTTT
NA | 15 | TRBD2 | TRBJ2-5 | TRBV25-1 | CASRGSGGGGETQYF | TGTGCCAGCAGAGGAAGCGGGGGAGGGGGGGAGACCCAGTACTTC
NA | 14 | NA | TRBJ1-4 | TRBV27 | CASSSPRTGEKLFF | TGTGCCAGCAGTTCCCCCAGAACAGGGGAAAAACTGTTTTTT
NA | 17 | TRBD1 | TRBJ2-1 | TRBV5-4 | CASSLGQGQGPYNEQFF | TGTGCCAGCAGCTTGGGCCAGGGACAGGGCCCTTACAATGAGCAGTTCTTC
NA | 14 | NA | TRBJ1-4 | TRBV18 | CASSPTAGGEKLFF | TGTGCCAGCTCACCAACCGCGGGAGGGGAAAAACTGTTTTTT
NA | 14 | NA | TRBJ1-6 | TRBV6-5 | CASTGDRGNSPLHF | TGTGCCAGCACCGGAGATCGGGGTAATTCACCCCTCCACTTT
once | 15 | NA | TRBJ1-2 | TRBV5-4 | CASSPSSGYSYGYTF | TGTGCCAGCAGCCCTTCTTCAGGGTATAGCTATGGCTACACCTTC
NA | 14 | NA | TRBJ2-3 | TRBV2 | CASRRVSSTDTQYF | TGTGCCAGCAGACGGGTTTCAAGCACAGATACGCAGTATTTT
NA | 15 | NA | TRBJ1-1 | TRBV18 | CASSPSGAPNTEAFF | TGTGCCAGCTCACCATCAGGGGCGCCGAACACTGAAGCTTTCTTT
NA | 14 | NA | TRBJ2-7 | TRBV11-2 | CASSLGQRSYEQYF | TGTGCCAGCAGCTTAGGGCAGCGCTCCTACGAGCAGTACTTC
NA | 11 | TRBD1 | TRBJ1-2 | TRBV20-1 | CSANFRQGQTF | TGCAGTGCTAATTTTAGACAGGGGCAAACCTTC
NA | 15 | TRBD1 | TRBJ1-3 | TRBV7-9 | CASRDREGLGNTIYF | TGTGCCAGCCGGGACAGGGAAGGGCTCGGAAACACCATATATTTT
few | 14 | TRBD1 | TRBJ2-4 | TRBV30 | CAWSVPSGGNIQYF | TGTGCCTGGAGTGTACCCTCAGGGGGAAACATTCAGTACTTC
NA | 13 | NA | TRBJ1-2 | TRBV12-1 | CSSSPGSDYGYTF | TGTTCCAGCAGCCCTGGGAGCGATTATGGCTACACCTTC
NA | 14 | NA | TRBJ2-7 | TRBV3-1/TRBV3-2 | CASSPTESIYEQYF | TGTGCCAGCAGCCCGACAGAGTCTATCTACGAGCAGTACTTC
NA | 16 | TRBD1 | TRBJ2-3 | TRBV7-9 | CASSPPGTGLGDTQYF | TGTGCCAGCAGCCCCCCCGGGACAGGGTTGGGAGATACGCAGTATTTT
NA | 15 | TRBD2 | TRBJ2-7 | TRBV7-8 | CASSSGLAGGREQYF | TGTGCCAGCAGCTCCGGACTAGCGGGGGGGCGGGAGCAGTACTTC
once | 14 | NA | TRBJ2-7 | TRBV9 | CASSVGQVKNEQYF | TGTGCCAGCAGCGTAGGGCAGGTCAAGAACGAGCAGTACTTC
NA | 16 | NA | TRBJ1-2 | TRBV4-3 | CASSQGGPRVGAGYTF | TGCGCCAGCAGCCAAGGTGGGCCCAGGGTCGGAGCTGGCTACACCTTC
NA | 15 | TRBD1 | TRBJ1-2 | TRBV7-8 | CASSYPRGDSYGYTF | TGTGCCAGCAGCTACCCTCGCGGGGACAGCTATGGCTACACCTTC
few | 14 | NA | TRBJ1-2 | TRBV2 | CASSEAAHPEGYTF | TGTGCCAGCAGTGAAGCTGCCCACCCGGAGGGCTACACCTTC
NA | 14 | NA | TRBJ1-2 | TRBV6-1 | CASSEASPAYGYTF | TGTGCCAGCAGTGAAGCGTCCCCAGCGTATGGCTACACCTTC
NA | 13 | NA | TRBJ1-2 | TRBV6-1 | CASKAAESYGYTF | TGTGCCAGCAAGGCGGCGGAGAGTTATGGCTACACCTTC
NA | 15 | NA | TRBJ1-1 | TRBV15 | CATSRGAAMNTEAFF | TGTGCCACCAGCAGAGGGGCAGCCATGAACACTGAAGCTTTCTTT
NA | 13 | NA | TRBJ2-2 | TRBV7-6 | CASSLRGGGELFF | TGTGCCAGCAGCTTAAGAGGTGGCGGGGAGCTGTTTTTT
NA | 14 | TRBD1 | TRBJ1-4 | TRBV6-5 | CASSRQGPVEKLFF | TGTGCCAGCAGTAGACAGGGGCCGGTCGAAAAACTGTTTTTT